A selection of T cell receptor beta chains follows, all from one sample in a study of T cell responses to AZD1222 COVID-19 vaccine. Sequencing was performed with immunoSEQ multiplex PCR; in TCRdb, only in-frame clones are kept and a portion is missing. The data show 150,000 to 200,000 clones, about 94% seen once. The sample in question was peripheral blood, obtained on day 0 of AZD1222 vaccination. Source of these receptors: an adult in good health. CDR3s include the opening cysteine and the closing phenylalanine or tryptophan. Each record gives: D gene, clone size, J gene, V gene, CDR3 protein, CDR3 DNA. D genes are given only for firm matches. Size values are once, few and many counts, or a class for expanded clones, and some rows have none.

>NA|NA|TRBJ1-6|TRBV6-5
CASTGPYNSPLHF
TGTGCCAGTACGGGACCATATAATTCACCCCTCCACTTT
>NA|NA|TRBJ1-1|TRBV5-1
CASSLARTVTEAFF
TGCGCCAGCAGCTTGGCCCGGACAGTCACTGAAGCTTTCTTT
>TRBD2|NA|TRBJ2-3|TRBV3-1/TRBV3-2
CASSHGAGGLDTQYF
TGTGCCAGCAGCCATGGAGCGGGAGGGCTAGATACGCAGTATTTT
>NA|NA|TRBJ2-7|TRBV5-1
CASSQQGRLPHEQYF
TGCGCCAGCAGCCAACAAGGCCGGTTGCCCCACGAGCAGTACTTC
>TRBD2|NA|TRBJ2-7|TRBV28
CASTSLPPSGGAGQYF
TGTGCCAGCACCAGTTTACCCCCCAGCGGGGGAGCCGGGCAGTACTTC
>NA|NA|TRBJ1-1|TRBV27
CASSLQGKRTEAFF
TGTGCCAGCAGTTTACAGGGGAAGCGGACTGAAGCTTTCTTT
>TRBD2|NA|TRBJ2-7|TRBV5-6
CASSPTSGIHEQYF
TGTGCCAGCAGCCCGACTAGCGGGATCCACGAGCAGTACTTC
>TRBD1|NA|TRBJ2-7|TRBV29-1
CSGTTGQGRHEQYF
TGCAGCGGAACGACGGGACAGGGGAGGCACGAGCAGTACTTC
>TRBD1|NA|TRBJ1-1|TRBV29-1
CSAQGGGMNTEAFF
TGCAGCGCCCAGGGGGGGGGCATGAACACTGAAGCTTTCTTT
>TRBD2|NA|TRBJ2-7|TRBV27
CASSALRLAGDPYEQYF
TGTGCCAGCAGTGCCCTCAGACTAGCGGGAGACCCCTACGAGCAGTACTTC
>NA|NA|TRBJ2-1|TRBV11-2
CASSLIVLAYNEQFF
TGTGCCAGCAGCTTAATTGTATTAGCCTACAATGAGCAGTTCTTC
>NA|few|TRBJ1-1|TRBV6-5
CASRPAENTEAFF
TGTGCCAGCAGGCCCGCGGAGAACACTGAAGCTTTCTTT
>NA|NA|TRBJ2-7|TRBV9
CASSVGHSEPGYEQYF
TGTGCCAGCAGCGTAGGCCACTCGGAACCGGGTTACGAGCAGTACTTC
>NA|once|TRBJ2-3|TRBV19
CAIKYGDTQYF
TGTGCCATCAAGTATGGAGATACGCAGTATTTT
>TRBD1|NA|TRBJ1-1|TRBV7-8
CASSLRRGTGWSTEAFF
TGTGCCAGCAGCTTGAGGCGGGGGACAGGGTGGAGCACTGAAGCTTTCTTT
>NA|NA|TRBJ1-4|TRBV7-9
CASSLGRTAGVEKLFF
TGTGCCAGCAGCTTAGGGAGGACGGCAGGGGTCGAAAAACTGTTTTTT
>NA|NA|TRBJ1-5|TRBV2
CASSDYGYNQPQHF
TGTGCCAGCAGTGATTATGGGTACAATCAGCCCCAGCATTTT
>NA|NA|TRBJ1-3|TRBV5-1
CASSLGQTGNTIYF
TGCGCCAGCAGCTTGGGGCAAACTGGAAACACCATATATTTT
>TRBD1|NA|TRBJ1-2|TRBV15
CATSSRGRVNYGYTF
TGTGCCACCAGCAGTAGGGGGCGAGTTAACTATGGCTACACCTTC
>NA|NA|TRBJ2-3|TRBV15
CATSREKGNPTDTQYF
TGTGCCACCAGCAGAGAGAAGGGGAATCCCACAGATACGCAGTATTTT
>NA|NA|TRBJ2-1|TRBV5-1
CASSWTPGGNEQFF
TGCGCCAGCAGCTGGACCCCAGGAGGCAATGAGCAGTTCTTC
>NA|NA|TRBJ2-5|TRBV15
CATSSPRGETQYF
TGTGCCACCAGCAGTCCCCGTGGAGAGACCCAGTACTTC
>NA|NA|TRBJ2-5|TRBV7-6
CASSLFGETQYF
TGTGCCAGCAGCTTATTTGGAGAGACCCAGTACTTC